The subject of this entry is one TCR beta chain. Its antigen remains unidentified. The source of the sample is a study of a mutant IDH1 vaccine in newly diagnosed glioma. Study in general: The study started vaccination 4-6 weeks after radiotherapy alone, or with temozolomide cycles. Most patients had received both radiotherapy and temozolomide, the prior options being radiotherapy, temozolomide, or both.

Some clones are missing from TCRdb's copy, which holds only in-frame ones; the method was immunoSEQ multiplex PCR. The sample records 35,000 to 45,000 clones, approximately 91% being singletons. This CDR3 is built from 15 residues. Trimming removed 0 bases from V and 2 bases from J, with 13 bases in between. In germline, CDR1 is GTSNPN, CDR2 SVGIG (reference sequence). The time point: week 5, during vaccination. With topical imiquimod, each dose of the vaccine consisted of 300 ug of mutant IDH1 20-mer peptide. Sequences were derived from PBMCs, sampled from a glioma patient whose treatment included an IDH1 peptide vaccine. The rearrangement links TRBV30 to TRBJ1-2, with a tentative D call TRBD1 (6 bases). This clonotype was obtained from a man aged 45-65 years with glioma. The CDR3 DNA reads TGTGCCTGGAGTGTCATTGGGACATCCAACTATGGCTACACCTTC. As protein: CAWSVIGTSNYGYTF.